Many counts were recorded for the clone carrying this TCR beta chain. What it binds is not known. The source of the sample is a study of human T cells and chemical hapten exposure. Study details: Patients, mostly women, had alopecia areata, alopecia totalis or alopecia universalis. Findings and limits, study-wide: Expanded TCRs made up significantly more big CDR3 similarity clusters than controls did.

Time point reported: pre-sensitization, week 0. Treatment meaning: therapeutic diphenylcyclopropenone sensitization with weekly scalp DPC. Total RNA was isolated from unfractionated whole blood. TCRdb ran MiXCR on the RACE reads and lists one entry per CDR3 protein. The data contain 35,000 to 40,000 distinct CDR3 sequences, more than 10% of them seen just once; the ten biggest clones take up approximately 1.9%. Per the germline V gene, CDR1 is SGHVS and CDR2 is FQNEAQ. V lost 6 bases, J lost 5 bases, and 8 bases lay in between. The CDR3 is 12 amino acids. The sample in question was whole blood, obtained in connection with sensitization to the hapten diphenylcyclopropenone (DPC). The chain links TRBV7-8 to TRBJ1-5; D is uncertain. This sequence originates from a woman in her thirties or forties with alopecia areata. Some clones in this sample may be carry-over from other donors' samples. CDR3 sequence reads: CASSSIDQPQHF. The CDR3 nucleotides read TGTGCCAGCAGTTCCATCGATCAGCCCCAGCATTTT.